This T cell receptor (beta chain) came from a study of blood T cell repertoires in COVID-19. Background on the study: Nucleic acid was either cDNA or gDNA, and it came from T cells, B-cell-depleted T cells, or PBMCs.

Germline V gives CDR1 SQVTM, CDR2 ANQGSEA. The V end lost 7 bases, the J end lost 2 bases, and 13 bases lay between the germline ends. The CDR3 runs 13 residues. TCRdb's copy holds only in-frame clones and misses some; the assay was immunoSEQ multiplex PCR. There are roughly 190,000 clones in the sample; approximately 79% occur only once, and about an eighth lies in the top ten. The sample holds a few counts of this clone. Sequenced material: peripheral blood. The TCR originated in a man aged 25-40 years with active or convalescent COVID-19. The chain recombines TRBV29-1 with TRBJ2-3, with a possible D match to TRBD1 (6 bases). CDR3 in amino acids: CSARTVLTDTQYF. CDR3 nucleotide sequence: TGCAGCGCTCGGACAGTCCTCACAGATACGCAGTATTTT.